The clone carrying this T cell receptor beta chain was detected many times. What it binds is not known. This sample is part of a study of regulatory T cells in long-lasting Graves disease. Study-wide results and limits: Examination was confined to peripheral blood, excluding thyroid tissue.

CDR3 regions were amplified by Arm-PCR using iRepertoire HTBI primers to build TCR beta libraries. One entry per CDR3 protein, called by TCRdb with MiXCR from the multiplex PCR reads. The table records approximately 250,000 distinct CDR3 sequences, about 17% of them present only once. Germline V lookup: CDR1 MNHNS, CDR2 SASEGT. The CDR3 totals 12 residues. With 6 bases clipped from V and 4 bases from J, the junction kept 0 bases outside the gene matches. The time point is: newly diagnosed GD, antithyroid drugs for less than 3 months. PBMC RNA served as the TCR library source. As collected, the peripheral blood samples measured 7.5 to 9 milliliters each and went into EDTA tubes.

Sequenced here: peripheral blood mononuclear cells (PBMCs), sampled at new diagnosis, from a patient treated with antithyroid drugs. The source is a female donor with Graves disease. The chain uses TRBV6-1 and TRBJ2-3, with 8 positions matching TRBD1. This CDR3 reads CASRGQADTQYF. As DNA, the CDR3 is TGTGCCAGCAGGGGACAGGCAGATACGCAGTATTTT.